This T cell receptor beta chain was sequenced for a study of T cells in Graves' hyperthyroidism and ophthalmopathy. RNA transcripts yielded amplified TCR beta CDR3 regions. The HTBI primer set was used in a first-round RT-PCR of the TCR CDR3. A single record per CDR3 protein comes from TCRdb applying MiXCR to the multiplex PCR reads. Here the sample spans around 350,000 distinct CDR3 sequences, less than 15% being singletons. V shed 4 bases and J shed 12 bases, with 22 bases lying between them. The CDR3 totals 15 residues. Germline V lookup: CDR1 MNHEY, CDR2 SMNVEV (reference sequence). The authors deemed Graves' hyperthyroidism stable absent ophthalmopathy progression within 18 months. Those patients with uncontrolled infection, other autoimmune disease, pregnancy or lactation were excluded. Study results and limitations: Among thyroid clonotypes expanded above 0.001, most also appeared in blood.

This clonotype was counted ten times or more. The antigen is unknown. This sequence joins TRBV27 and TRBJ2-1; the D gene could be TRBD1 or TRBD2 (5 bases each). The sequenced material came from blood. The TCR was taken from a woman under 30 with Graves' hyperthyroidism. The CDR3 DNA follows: TGTGCCAGCAGTTGGGGTGAGGGGTCCCAAATCGGGCAGTTCTTC. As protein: CASSWGEGSQIGQFF.